This T cell receptor (beta chain) was sequenced in a study of blood T cell repertoires in COVID-19. The CDR3 is made up of 17 amino acids. V shed 4 bases, J shed 6 bases, and the junction held 6 bases outside the gene matches. Germline lookup yields CDR1 SGHRS and CDR2 YFSETQ. Only in-frame clones appear in the TCRdb table, and some are missing; sequencing was by immunoSEQ multiplex PCR. This table holds fewer than 350,000 clones, around 88% found once. Sequencing input: peripheral blood. This TCR derives from a woman aged 25 to 39 with COVID-19, enrolled during active disease. V and J are TRBV5-1 and TRBJ2-2; 16 bases line up with TRBD2. The CDR3 sequence: CASSRGTSGGGPGELFF. CDR3 DNA: TGCGCCAGCAGCCGCGGGACTAGCGGGGGGGGACCCGGGGAGCTGTTTTTT.